This T cell receptor (beta chain) was retrieved from a study of control samples from healthy donors and cancer patients. V dropped 3 bases and J dropped 1 base, with 10 bases sitting between them. The CDR3 consists of 14 residues. From germline, CDR1 is MNHEY and CDR2 SMNVEV (reference sequence). Sequenced by immunoSEQ multiplex PCR; TCRdb stores in-frame clones only, minus some. The repertoire holds roughly 120,000 clones, with more than 75% as singletons. The TCR comes from a woman aged 70 to 79 in good health. The chain combines TRBV27 with TRBJ2-7; tentatively, D is TRBD1 (6 bases). Sequencing input: blood. The CDR3 sequence: CASSLAGESYEQYF. CDR3 bases: TGTGCCAGCAGTTTGGCAGGGGAATCCTACGAGCAGTACTTC.